The 20 T cell receptor beta chains presented below share a single source sample, sequenced in a study of CD8 T cells in ankylosing spondylitis. TCRdb redid the calling of the 5' RACE reads with MiXCR, one entry per CDR3 protein. The top ten clones hold 42% of a sample with about 220,000 distinct CDR3 sequences, 18% of them seen once. Study-wide points: Ankylosing spondylitis blood seemed to carry a telltale TCR beta motif made of roughly 8 highly homologous variants.

Their antigens remain unidentified. Sequencing input: blood, either unsorted or a sorted T cell fraction (not recorded which). The receptors here all came from a male donor with ankylosing spondylitis.

This clonotype was picked up a small number of times. The rearrangement joins TRBV9 to TRBJ2-7; TRBD1 agrees at 7 bases. Germline V lookup: CDR1 SGDLS, CDR2 YYNGEE. V gave up 3 bases and J gave up 0 bases; unmatched junction bases: 6. This CDR3 is built from 15 residues. The CDR3 spells CASSATGASSYEQYF. CDR3 in DNA: TGTGCCAGCAGCGCTACAGGGGCAAGCTCCTACGAGCAGTACTTC.

The chain has TRBV29-1 and TRBJ1-2; TRBD1 matches at 12 bases. Losses at the gene ends were 0 bases for V and 7 bases for J; bases not matched to a gene: 3. The CDR3 has 14 amino acids. Germline V lookup: CDR1 SQVTM, CDR2 ANQGSEA. The CDR3 region is CSVEEGGQGAGYTF. Here the CDR3 DNA reads TGCAGCGTTGAAGAGGGGGGACAGGGGGCTGGCTACACCTTC.

The chain uses TRBV12-3 or TRBV12-4 and TRBJ2-1; D is perhaps TRBD1 (5 bases). Trimming cost V 3 bases and J 6 bases, with 9 bases left between them. There are 13 residues in the CDR3. Written as DNA, the CDR3 is TGTGCCAGCAGTTTGGCACAGGTCAATGAGCAGTTCTTC. Encoded protein: CASSLAQVNEQFF.

The chain employs TRBV4-3 and TRBJ2-7; tentatively, D is TRBD2 (5 bases). V was pared by 0 bases and J by 5 bases, with 14 bases between. The CDR3 runs to 15 residues. CDR1 LGHNA and CDR2 YSLEER come from the germline V gene. The CDR3 sequence: CASSQDRGVYDEQYF. The CDR3 nucleotides are TGCGCCAGCAGCCAAGATCGGGGAGTGTACGACGAGCAGTACTTC.

This clonotype was recorded many times. J is TRBJ2-1 and V is TRBV4-3, with 9 bases that match TRBD1. V trimming: 0 bases; J trimming: 3 bases; junction bases outside the gene matches: 3. Germline CDR1 reads LGHNA; CDR2 reads YSLEER. This CDR3 has 16 residues. CDR3 residues: CASSQDWTGDYNEQFF. CDR3 sequence (DNA): TGCGCCAGCAGCCAAGACTGGACAGGGGACTACAATGAGCAGTTCTTC.

J is TRBJ2-7 and V is TRBV6-2 or TRBV6-3, with TRBD2 identical over 7 bases. V trimming: 0 bases; J trimming: 2 bases; junction bases outside the gene matches: 22. Germline V gene data show CDR1 as MNHEY and CDR2 as SVGEGT. The CDR3 has 21 amino acids. CDR3 in DNA: TGTGCCAGCAGTTACTCGAATTTCGCTGCCGATCTAGCGGCTAGGGCCTACGAGCAGTACTTC. Amino acids: CASSYSNFAADLAARAYEQYF.

This clonotype was observed a few times. The J gene is TRBJ2-7, the V gene TRBV4-1; 13 positions match TRBD2. The CDR3 length is 17 residues. Looked up from germline, CDR1 is MGHRA and CDR2 is YSYEKL. After removal of 1 base from V and 0 bases from J, the junction contained 3 bases not matched to a gene. The CDR3 spells CASSQGLAGGFSYEQYF. Here the CDR3 DNA reads TGCGCCAGCAGCCAAGGACTAGCGGGGGGCTTCTCCTACGAGCAGTACTTC.

The chain has TRBV24-1 and TRBJ2-3; no clear D. The CDR3 totals 18 residues. The ends were cut back, 2 bases at V and 2 bases at J, with 19 bases in the middle. From germline, CDR1 is KGHDR and CDR2 SFDVKD. The CDR3, as DNA: TGTGCCACCAGTGATTCCACGAAAGCTGGGCCGGACACAGATACGCAGTATTTT. Protein sequence: CATSDSTKAGPDTDTQYF.

This clonotype was found a few times. The chain couples TRBV3-1 to TRBJ2-2, with 7 nucleotides matching TRBD1. The CDR3 sequence is 17 residues long. Losses at the gene ends were 0 bases for V and 5 bases for J; bases not matched to a gene: 9. Germline CDR1 is LGHDT and CDR2 is YNNKEL (reference sequence). The CDR3 region has the DNA TGTGCCAGCAGCCAAGATCGACGACAGGGAAATACCGGGGAGCTGTTTTTT. As protein: CASSQDRRQGNTGELFF.

This clonotype turned up a few times. This chain uses TRBV11-2 with TRBJ2-1; D gene ambiguous. The CDR3 runs to 15 residues. V was cut by 7 bases and J by 4 bases, with 17 bases left in between. Germline V CDR1 and CDR2: SGHAT, FQNNGV. As DNA, the CDR3 is TGTGCCAGCACAAACAAAGAAGCCCCTTACAATGAGCAGTTCTTC. Protein product: CASTNKEAPYNEQFF.

The chain couples TRBV19 to TRBJ2-1; weak D call: TRBD2 (7 bases). V was shortened by 3 bases and J by 5 bases, with 17 bases between the two germline ends. CDR1 LNHDA and CDR2 SQIVND come from the germline V gene (reference sequence). The CDR3 runs 16 residues. In nucleotides, the CDR3 is TGTGCCAGTAGTATCGGGGGGACACCAACTAACAATGAGCAGTTCTTC. Translation: CASSIGGTPTNNEQFF.

The V and J genes are TRBV27 and TRBJ2-1; 7 nucleotides match TRBD2. This CDR3 has 14 residues. V gave up 11 bases and J gave up 3 bases; unmatched junction bases: 10. The germline CDR1 and CDR2 sequences are MNHEY and SMNVEV (reference sequence). The CDR3 region has the DNA TGTGCCTCCACTCCGGGGGGAGGCTACAATGAGCAGTTCTTC. This codes for CASTPGGGYNEQFF.

This clonotype was detected a few times. The CDR3 bases are TGTGCCAGCAGCTCGGCGCCCAAGGGGACTGAAGCTTTCTTT. This translates into CASSSAPKGTEAFF. The chain links TRBV7-9 to TRBJ1-1; D possibly corresponds to TRBD1 (5 bases). The CDR3 spans 14 residues. V lost 4 bases to trimming and J lost 5 bases, with 14 bases between them. Germline lookup yields CDR1 SEHNR and CDR2 FQNEAQ (reference sequence).

This clonotype was observed many times. The chain has TRBV5-4 and TRBJ1-1; TRBD1 might be the D (6 bases). This CDR3 comprises 14 residues. The germline CDR1 and CDR2 sequences are SGHNT and YYREEE (reference sequence). V was shortened by 2 bases and J by 1 base, with 9 bases between the two germline ends. The CDR3 DNA is TGTGCCAGCAGCTTCAGAGGGGGGAACACTGAAGCTTTCTTT. Its translation is CASSFRGGNTEAFF.

The chain employs TRBV5-6 and TRBJ1-2; maybe TRBD1 (5 bases). Germline CDR1 reads SGHDT; CDR2 reads YYEEEE. V was trimmed by 0 bases and J by 3 bases, leaving 9 bases between them. This CDR3 region has 14 residues. CDR3 loop: CASSLEVGDYGYTF. The CDR3 DNA is TGTGCCAGCAGCTTGGAGGTGGGGGACTATGGCTACACCTTC.

To note about this clonotype: At one of its ends the junction is not consistent with the germline gene, which may arise from a read error. The rearrangement uses TRBV6-4 and TRBJ2-1, with 8 bases matching TRBD2. This CDR3 spans 14 amino acids. The germline V gene encodes CDR1 MRHNA and CDR2 SNTAGT. The CDR3: CASSEGLEGNEQFF. The CDR3 region has the DNA TGTGCCAGTAGTGAGGGACTAGAAGGCAATGAGCAGTTCTTC.

This clonotype has a handful of counts. In nucleotides, the CDR3 is TGCAGCGTTGAAGATCTTCTGGGGGCAGAGACCCAGTACTTC. Translated, it gives CSVEDLLGAETQYF. The rearrangement joins TRBV29-1 to TRBJ2-5; tentative D call: TRBD1 (6 bases). CDR3 length: 14 amino acids. The germline gives CDR1 SQVTM, CDR2 ANQGSEA. The ends were cut back, 0 bases at V and 4 bases at J, with 12 bases in the middle.

The genes are TRBV7-8 and TRBJ2-3; 11 bases align to TRBD1. The germline V gene has CDR1 SGHVS and CDR2 FQNEAQ. This CDR3 has 18 amino acids. Trimming at V came to 3 bases and at J to 0 bases, leaving 8 bases not matched to a gene. In DNA form, the CDR3 reads TGTGCCAGCAGCTTCCCGGGACAGGGGGAAGGGAGCACAGATACGCAGTATTTT. This sequence encodes CASSFPGQGEGSTDTQYF.

There are a few counts of this clonotype. The chain couples TRBV28 to TRBJ2-3; 14 bases agree with TRBD2. The ends lost 4 bases at V and 2 bases at J; junction bases unmatched: 2. The CDR3 covers 16 residues. From germline, CDR1 is MDHEN and CDR2 SYDVKM. The CDR3 region has the DNA TGTGCCAGCAGTTCGGGACTAGCGGGGGTCACAGATACGCAGTATTTT. This gives the protein CASSSGLAGVTDTQYF.

The chain joins TRBV30 to TRBJ1-1; tentative D call: TRBD1 (6 bases). CDR1 is GTSNPN and CDR2 is SVGIG in the germline V gene (reference sequence). Trimming left V 2 bases short and J 7 bases short, with 11 bases between. The CDR3 covers 12 residues. CDR3 in DNA: TGTGCCTGGAGTCGCGGACAGAGTGAAGCTTTCTTT. Amino acid sequence: CAWSRGQSEAFF. Drawing the rest from reference TRBV30 and TRBJ1-1, the complete variable domain is SQTIHQWPATLVQPVGSPLSLECTVEGTSNPNLYWYRQAAGRGLQLLFYSVGIGQISSEVPQNLSASRPQDRQFILSSKKLLLSDSGFYLCAWSRGQSEAFFGQGTRLTVV.